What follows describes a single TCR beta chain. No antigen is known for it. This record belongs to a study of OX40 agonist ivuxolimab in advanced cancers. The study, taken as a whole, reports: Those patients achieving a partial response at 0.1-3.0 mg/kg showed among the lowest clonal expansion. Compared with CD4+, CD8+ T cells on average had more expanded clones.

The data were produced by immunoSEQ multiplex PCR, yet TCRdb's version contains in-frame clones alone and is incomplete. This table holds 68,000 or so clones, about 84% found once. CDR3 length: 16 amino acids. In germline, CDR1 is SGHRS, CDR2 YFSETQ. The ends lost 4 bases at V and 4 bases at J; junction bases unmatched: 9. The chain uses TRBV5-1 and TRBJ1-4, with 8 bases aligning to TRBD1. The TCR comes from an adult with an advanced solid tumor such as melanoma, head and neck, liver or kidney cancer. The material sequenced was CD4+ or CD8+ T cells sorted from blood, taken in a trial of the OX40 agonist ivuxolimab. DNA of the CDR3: TGCGCCAGCAGCGAGGACGGGACAGGAGATAATGAAAAACTGTTTTTT. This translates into CASSEDGTGDNEKLFF.